This entry concerns a single TCR beta chain. The CDR3 totals 18 residues. TCRdb's table, derived via immunoSEQ multiplex PCR, lists solely in-frame clones and lacks some. The sample has roughly 150,000 clones, approximately 87% seen once; the top ten hold around 6.5%. This entry is derived from a study of blood T cell repertoires in COVID-19. The overall study: T cells, B-cell-depleted T cells, or PBMCs supplied cDNA or gDNA.

The sample taken for sequencing was peripheral blood. The sequence derives from a man aged 80 or over with acute or convalescent COVID-19. The V and J genes are TRBV21-1 and TRBJ2-7; TRBD1, the table's D call, was not compared with the DNA. TRBV21-1 is assigned pseudogene status. CDR3 loop: CASSKTLEDSSFRYEQYF. CDR3 DNA: TGTGCCAGCAGCAAAACCCTAGAGGACAGTTCGTTTCGCTACGAGCAGTACTTC.